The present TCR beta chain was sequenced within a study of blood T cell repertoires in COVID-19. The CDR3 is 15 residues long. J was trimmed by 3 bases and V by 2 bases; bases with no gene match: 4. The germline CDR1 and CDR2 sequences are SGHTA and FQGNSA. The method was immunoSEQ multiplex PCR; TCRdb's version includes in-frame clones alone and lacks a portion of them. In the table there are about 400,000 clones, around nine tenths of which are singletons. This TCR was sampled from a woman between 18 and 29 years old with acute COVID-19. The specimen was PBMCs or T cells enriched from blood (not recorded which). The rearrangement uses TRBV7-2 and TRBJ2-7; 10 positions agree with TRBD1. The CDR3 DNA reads TGTGCCAGCAGCTTAATTGGGACAGGGGTCTACGAGCAGTACTTC. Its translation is CASSLIGTGVYEQYF. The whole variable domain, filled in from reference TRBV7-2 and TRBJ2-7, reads GAGVSQSPSNKVTEKGKDVELRCDPISGHTALYWYRQSLGQGLEFLIYFQGNSAPDKSGLPSDRFSAERTGGSVSTLTIQRTQQEDSAVYLCASSLIGTGVYEQYFGPGTRLTVT.